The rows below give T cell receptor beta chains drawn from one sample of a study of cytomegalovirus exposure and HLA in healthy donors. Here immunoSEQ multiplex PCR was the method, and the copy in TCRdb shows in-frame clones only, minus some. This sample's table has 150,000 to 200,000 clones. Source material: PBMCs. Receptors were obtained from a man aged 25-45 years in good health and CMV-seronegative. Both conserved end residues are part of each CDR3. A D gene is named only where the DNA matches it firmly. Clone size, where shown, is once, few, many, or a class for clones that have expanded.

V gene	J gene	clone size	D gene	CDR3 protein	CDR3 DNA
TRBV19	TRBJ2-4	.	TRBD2	CASSITSGGAKNIQYF	TGTGCCAGTAGTATCACTAGCGGGGGTGCCAAAAACATTCAGTACTTC
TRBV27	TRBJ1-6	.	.	CARRGGVLSHVGYNSPLHF	TGTGCCAGACGTGGGGGGGTTTTGTCCCACGTGGGTTATAATTCACCCCTCCACTTT
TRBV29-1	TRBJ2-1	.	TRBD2	CSVDTLAGSSYNEQFF	TGCAGCGTTGATACACTAGCGGGAAGCTCCTACAATGAGCAGTTCTTC
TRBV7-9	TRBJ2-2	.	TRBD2	CATRDGDYRSGELFF	TGTGCCACGAGGGACGGGGACTATAGGTCCGGGGAGCTGTTTTTT
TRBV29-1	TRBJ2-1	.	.	CSVDQAGLNNEQFF	TGCAGCGTTGATCAGGCAGGACTAAACAATGAGCAGTTCTTC
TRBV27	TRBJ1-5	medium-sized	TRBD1	CASRQGRNQPQHF	TGTGCCAGCAGACAGGGGCGCAATCAGCCCCAGCATTTT
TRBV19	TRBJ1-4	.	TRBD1	CASRTPGTGVGNEKLFF	TGTGCCAGTAGAACCCCAGGGACAGGAGTAGGTAATGAAAAACTGTTTTTT
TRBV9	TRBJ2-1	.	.	CASSVGGMVYNEQFF	TGTGCCAGCAGCGTAGGAGGGATGGTCTACAATGAGCAGTTCTTC
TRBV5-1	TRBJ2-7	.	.	CASSSQGIEQYF	TGCGCCAGCAGCAGTCAGGGGATCGAGCAGTACTTC
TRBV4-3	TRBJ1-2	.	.	CASSQGQLYGYTF	TGCGCCAGCAGCCAAGGACAGTTGTATGGCTACACCTTC
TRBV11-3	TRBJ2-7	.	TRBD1	CASSLAWTGGYEQYF	TGTGCCAGCAGCTTAGCCTGGACAGGGGGCTATGAGCAGTACTTC
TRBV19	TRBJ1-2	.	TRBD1	CASSIAGQGRLHGYTF	TGTGCCAGTAGTATAGCCGGACAGGGTAGATTGCATGGCTACACCTTC
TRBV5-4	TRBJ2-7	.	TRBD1	CASSLGPGQGKYEQYF	TGTGCCAGCAGCCTGGGCCCGGGACAGGGGAAATACGAGCAGTACTTC
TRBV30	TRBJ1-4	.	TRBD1	CAWSTTGGGEKLFF	TGTGCCTGGAGTACCACAGGGGGAGGAGAAAAACTGTTTTTT
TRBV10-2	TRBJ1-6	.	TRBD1	CASSYLQGTNSPLHF	TGCGCCAGCAGTTACCTACAGGGGACTAATTCACCCCTCCACTTT
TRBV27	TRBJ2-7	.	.	CATLIGDRKYYEQYF	TGTGCCACCCTAATCGGAGACAGGAAATACTACGAGCAGTACTTC
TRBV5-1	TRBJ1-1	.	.	CASSSLSEGEAFF	TGCGCCAGCAGCTCCTTAAGTGAGGGCGAAGCTTTCTTT
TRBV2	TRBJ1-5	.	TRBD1	CASEGQGAYNQPQHF	TGTGCCAGCGAGGGACAGGGAGCCTACAATCAGCCCCAGCATTTT
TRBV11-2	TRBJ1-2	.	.	CASSPQGFGDYGYTF	TGTGCCAGCAGCCCCCAAGGTTTCGGAGACTATGGCTACACCTTC